Listed below are T cell receptor beta chains from one sample, sequenced in a study of beta chain features in type 1 diabetes. Sequenced by immunoSEQ multiplex PCR; TCRdb stores in-frame clones only, minus some. The data hold some 640,000 clones, with around 15% observed a single time. Sequencing was performed on naive CD4+ T cells from blood. The receptor source for this set is a man aged 18-30 years with type 1 diabetes. Both conserved end residues are part of each CDR3. Fields, in order: J gene, V gene, clone size, D gene, CDR3 DNA, CDR3 protein. The D gene is left open where the match is weak. Size is stated for part of the rows, as once, few or many counts, or as a class when the clone is expanded.

j_gene: TRBJ1-2; v_gene: TRBV27; abundance: NA; d_gene: TRBD1; CDR3nt: TGTGCCAGCCGCTACGGGGACAGGGGGAACTCCATGGGCTACACCTTC; CDR3aa: CASRYGDRGNSMGYTF
j_gene: TRBJ2-1; v_gene: TRBV11-3; abundance: NA; d_gene: NA; CDR3nt: TGTGCCAGCAGCTTCGACCAAGGAAATGAGCAGTTCTTC; CDR3aa: CASSFDQGNEQFF
j_gene: TRBJ2-7; v_gene: TRBV9; abundance: few; d_gene: TRBD2; CDR3nt: TGTGCCAGCAGCCCTCGAAAGGGCGGGGGGCCGCCGTCATCCTACGAGCAGTACTTC; CDR3aa: CASSPRKGGGPPSSYEQYF
j_gene: TRBJ1-2; v_gene: TRBV5-6; abundance: few; d_gene: NA; CDR3nt: TGTGCCAGCAGCTCCGGGCCCAGGGATGGTGGCTACACCTTC; CDR3aa: CASSSGPRDGGYTF
j_gene: TRBJ1-1; v_gene: TRBV9; abundance: few; d_gene: NA; CDR3nt: TGTGCCAGCAGCGCAAGCGGGGGGCCAATGAGCACTGAAGCTTTCTTT; CDR3aa: CASSASGGPMSTEAFF
j_gene: TRBJ2-2; v_gene: TRBV7-2; abundance: NA; d_gene: TRBD1; CDR3nt: TGTGCCAGCAGCGCACAGGGGGCCTTAAACACCGGGGAGCTGTTTTTT; CDR3aa: CASSAQGALNTGELFF
j_gene: TRBJ1-2; v_gene: TRBV9; abundance: few; d_gene: NA; CDR3nt: TGTGCCAGCAGCGCCCCAGACAGTTTCTTGCGGGGAGGCTACACCTTC; CDR3aa: CASSAPDSFLRGGYTF
j_gene: TRBJ1-2; v_gene: TRBV30; abundance: NA; d_gene: NA; CDR3nt: TGTGCCGGCCAGCGGGGGGACCCCTATGGCTACACCTTC; CDR3aa: CAGQRGDPYGYTF
j_gene: TRBJ1-2; v_gene: TRBV10-3; abundance: NA; d_gene: TRBD1; CDR3nt: TGTGCCATCAGCCCGGGACAGGGGAACTATGGCTACACCTTC; CDR3aa: CAISPGQGNYGYTF
j_gene: TRBJ1-1; v_gene: TRBV7-9; abundance: NA; d_gene: TRBD1; CDR3nt: TGTGCCAGCAGCCCCCGGACAGGGGGCGCGGGGAACACTGAAGCTTTCTTT; CDR3aa: CASSPRTGGAGNTEAFF
j_gene: TRBJ1-2; v_gene: TRBV28; abundance: NA; d_gene: NA; CDR3nt: TGTGCCAGCAGACCGGGAGGATATGGCTACACCTTC; CDR3aa: CASRPGGYGYTF
j_gene: TRBJ2-1; v_gene: TRBV5-4; abundance: few; d_gene: TRBD2; CDR3nt: TGTGCCAGCAGCATCAAGCGGGGGGCCCTATACAATGAGCAGTTCTTC; CDR3aa: CASSIKRGALYNEQFF
j_gene: TRBJ2-5; v_gene: TRBV9; abundance: NA; d_gene: TRBD2; CDR3nt: TGTGCCAGCAGCGAGAGTAGCGGGGGTTGGGAGACCCAGTACTTC; CDR3aa: CASSESSGGWETQYF
j_gene: TRBJ1-3; v_gene: TRBV5-4; abundance: NA; d_gene: TRBD1; CDR3nt: TGTGCCAGCAGCTTAGGACAGGGGGCTGGAAACACCATATATTTT; CDR3aa: CASSLGQGAGNTIYF
j_gene: TRBJ2-6; v_gene: TRBV25-1; abundance: few; d_gene: NA; CDR3nt: TGTGCCAGCAGTGATCTCCCGGGACGGAGCTCTGGGGCCAACGTCCTGACTTTC; CDR3aa: CASSDLPGRSSGANVLTF
j_gene: TRBJ2-5; v_gene: TRBV4-2; abundance: few; d_gene: TRBD2; CDR3nt: TGTGCCAGCAGCCAAGATTGGGGGGGAGAGACCCAGTACTTC; CDR3aa: CASSQDWGGETQYF
j_gene: TRBJ2-7; v_gene: TRBV18; abundance: few; d_gene: NA; CDR3nt: TGTGCCAGCTCACCACCAGGACTACGCCTCGCCGAGCAGTACTTC; CDR3aa: CASSPPGLRLAEQYF
j_gene: TRBJ2-7; v_gene: TRBV6-5; abundance: few; d_gene: TRBD1; CDR3nt: TGTGCCAGCAGTTACCGTATGGGGACAGCTTTGTACGAGCAGTACTTC; CDR3aa: CASSYRMGTALYEQYF
j_gene: TRBJ2-3; v_gene: TRBV7-9; abundance: NA; d_gene: TRBD2; CDR3nt: TGTGCCAGCAGCTTAAGCGGGGGCACAGATACGCAGTATTTT; CDR3aa: CASSLSGGTDTQYF
j_gene: TRBJ2-1; v_gene: TRBV7-9; abundance: few; d_gene: TRBD2; CDR3nt: TGTGCCAGCAGCTCGGATTGGCGGGAGAGTGAGCAGTTCTTC; CDR3aa: CASSSDWRESEQFF
j_gene: TRBJ1-1; v_gene: TRBV7-9; abundance: NA; d_gene: NA; CDR3nt: TGTGCCAGCAGCCTAGATATCTGGTCATTGGGGACTGAAGCTTTCTTT; CDR3aa: CASSLDIWSLGTEAFF
j_gene: TRBJ2-1; v_gene: TRBV10-2; abundance: NA; d_gene: NA; CDR3nt: TGCGCCAGCGCGAGGGTCAGCTCCTACAATGAGCAGTTCTTC; CDR3aa: CASARVSSYNEQFF
j_gene: TRBJ2-1; v_gene: TRBV4-2; abundance: few; d_gene: NA; CDR3nt: TGTGCCAGCAGCCCCGACCCCACCAATGAGCAGTTCTTC; CDR3aa: CASSPDPTNEQFF
j_gene: TRBJ2-3; v_gene: TRBV30; abundance: NA; d_gene: NA; CDR3nt: TGTGCCTGGTCGAGCGGGAGCACAGATACGCAGTATTTT; CDR3aa: CAWSSGSTDTQYF
j_gene: TRBJ1-4; v_gene: TRBV4-1; abundance: few; d_gene: TRBD1; CDR3nt: TGCGCCAGCAGCCAAGGTCGGGGACAGCTAAATGAAAAACTGTTTTTT; CDR3aa: CASSQGRGQLNEKLFF
j_gene: TRBJ2-7; v_gene: TRBV15; abundance: NA; d_gene: TRBD1; CDR3nt: TGTGCCACCAGCAGCTTTTCCGGGACAGGGGACGAGCAGTACTTC; CDR3aa: CATSSFSGTGDEQYF
j_gene: TRBJ2-1; v_gene: TRBV4-1; abundance: few; d_gene: NA; CDR3nt: TGCGCCAGCAGCCAAGATGAAGCGGGCTCCTACAATGAGCAGTTCTTC; CDR3aa: CASSQDEAGSYNEQFF
j_gene: TRBJ2-2; v_gene: TRBV25-1; abundance: few; d_gene: NA; CDR3nt: TGTGCCAGCAGCCCTCCAGGGGCCGGGGAGCTGTTTTTT; CDR3aa: CASSPPGAGELFF
j_gene: TRBJ2-5; v_gene: TRBV30; abundance: few; d_gene: NA; CDR3nt: TGTGCCTGGAACCAGGGGTGGCAAGAGACCCAGTACTTC; CDR3aa: CAWNQGWQETQYF
j_gene: TRBJ1-4; v_gene: TRBV7-2; abundance: few; d_gene: TRBD1; CDR3nt: TGTGCCAGCAGTTACAGGGGTACTAATGAAAAACTGTTTTTT; CDR3aa: CASSYRGTNEKLFF
j_gene: TRBJ2-5; v_gene: TRBV2; abundance: NA; d_gene: NA; CDR3nt: TGTGCCAGCAGGCCCGGACGGTCTGGGGAGACCCAGTACTTC; CDR3aa: CASRPGRSGETQYF
j_gene: TRBJ2-5; v_gene: TRBV7-7; abundance: NA; d_gene: NA; CDR3nt: TGTGCTAGCAGCTTAGGGGGAACAGAGACCCAGTACTTC; CDR3aa: CASSLGGTETQYF
j_gene: TRBJ2-7; v_gene: TRBV27; abundance: NA; d_gene: TRBD2; CDR3nt: TGTGCCAGCAGTTCCGGACTAGCGGGAGGTTACGAGCAGTACTTC; CDR3aa: CASSSGLAGGYEQYF
j_gene: TRBJ2-5; v_gene: TRBV29-1; abundance: few; d_gene: TRBD1; CDR3nt: TGCAGCGTTGGTAAGGGGGCACAGGAGACCCAGTACTTC; CDR3aa: CSVGKGAQETQYF
j_gene: TRBJ2-7; v_gene: TRBV5-4; abundance: NA; d_gene: TRBD2; CDR3nt: TGTGCCAGCAGCCCGGGACTAGCGGGATCCTACGAGCAGTACTTC; CDR3aa: CASSPGLAGSYEQYF
j_gene: TRBJ2-2; v_gene: TRBV19; abundance: few; d_gene: NA; CDR3nt: TGTGCCAGTAGTATTTACCAGTCGAACACCGGGGAGCTGTTTTTT; CDR3aa: CASSIYQSNTGELFF
j_gene: TRBJ1-2; v_gene: TRBV29-1; abundance: few; d_gene: NA; CDR3nt: TGCAGCTACCTTAGAGTTTGGGGGCGCGCAAATGGCTACACCTTC; CDR3aa: CSYLRVWGRANGYTF
j_gene: TRBJ2-3; v_gene: TRBV4-3; abundance: NA; d_gene: TRBD1; CDR3nt: TGCGCCAGCAGCCAAGACCTCGGGACAGGGAGGACAGATACGCAGTATTTT; CDR3aa: CASSQDLGTGRTDTQYF
j_gene: TRBJ2-7; v_gene: TRBV29-1; abundance: few; d_gene: NA; CDR3nt: TGCAGCGTCAGGGCTTCTACATCTTTAGTGGAGCAGTACTTC; CDR3aa: CSVRASTSLVEQYF
j_gene: TRBJ2-1; v_gene: TRBV5-4; abundance: few; d_gene: TRBD1; CDR3nt: TGTGCCAGCAGCCCCCGGGACAGGGAACACAATGAGCAGTTCTTC; CDR3aa: CASSPRDREHNEQFF
j_gene: TRBJ2-2; v_gene: TRBV25-1; abundance: NA; d_gene: TRBD2; CDR3nt: TGTGCCAGCAGTCGGACTAGCCCGAACACCGGGGAGCTGTTTTTT; CDR3aa: CASSRTSPNTGELFF
j_gene: TRBJ2-5; v_gene: TRBV29-1; abundance: NA; d_gene: NA; CDR3nt: TGCAGCGCCCTGACAGTCCAAGAGACCCAGTACTTC; CDR3aa: CSALTVQETQYF
j_gene: TRBJ1-1; v_gene: TRBV29-1; abundance: few; d_gene: NA; CDR3nt: TGCAGCGTCCTTGGGACGGCGGACACTGAAGCTTTCTTT; CDR3aa: CSVLGTADTEAFF
j_gene: TRBJ1-5; v_gene: TRBV28; abundance: NA; d_gene: TRBD1; CDR3nt: TGTGCCAGCAGTTCACAGGGGGTTGGAGGTCAGCCCCAGCATTTT; CDR3aa: CASSSQGVGGQPQHF
j_gene: TRBJ2-6; v_gene: TRBV7-2; abundance: NA; d_gene: NA; CDR3nt: TGTGCCAGCAGCTTAGTGGAACAGGAGGCCTCTGGGGCCAACGTCCTGACTTTC; CDR3aa: CASSLVEQEASGANVLTF
j_gene: TRBJ2-7; v_gene: TRBV10-3; abundance: NA; d_gene: NA; CDR3nt: TGTGCCATCAGTGAGAGGGCCTACGAGCAGTACTTC; CDR3aa: CAISERAYEQYF
j_gene: TRBJ2-7; v_gene: TRBV7-2; abundance: NA; d_gene: NA; CDR3nt: TGTGCCAGCAAAATTAATGACTTCTCCTACGAGCAGTACTTC; CDR3aa: CASKINDFSYEQYF
j_gene: TRBJ1-5; v_gene: TRBV5-6; abundance: NA; d_gene: NA; CDR3nt: TGTGCCAGCAGCTTGAGTGGGCTAGGCAATCAGCCCCAGCATTTT; CDR3aa: CASSLSGLGNQPQHF
j_gene: TRBJ1-1; v_gene: TRBV2; abundance: NA; d_gene: NA; CDR3nt: TGTGCCAGCAGCCTTTACAGGACTGAAGCTTTCTTT; CDR3aa: CASSLYRTEAFF
j_gene: TRBJ2-3; v_gene: TRBV4-3; abundance: few; d_gene: NA; CDR3nt: TGCGCCAGCAGCCAAGATGAGGGCCTCGGAGGTCGATATACGCAGTATTTT; CDR3aa: CASSQDEGLGGRYTQYF
j_gene: TRBJ2-5; v_gene: TRBV5-5; abundance: NA; d_gene: TRBD2; CDR3nt: TGTGCCAGCAGCCTCTGGACTAGCGGGAGAGGGGAGACCCAGTACTTC; CDR3aa: CASSLWTSGRGETQYF
j_gene: TRBJ2-5; v_gene: TRBV30; abundance: NA; d_gene: NA; CDR3nt: TGTGCCTGGAGTGTTGGCGCGGAGACCCAGTACTTC; CDR3aa: CAWSVGAETQYF
j_gene: TRBJ2-5; v_gene: TRBV6-5; abundance: once; d_gene: NA; CDR3nt: TGTGCCAGCAGTTACTCATCGCACCCAAGCGGGGAGACCCAGTACTTC; CDR3aa: CASSYSSHPSGETQYF
j_gene: TRBJ2-2; v_gene: TRBV7-7; abundance: NA; d_gene: NA; CDR3nt: TGTGCTAGCAGTCCTTGGAGCACTGCGAACACCGGGGAGCTGTTTTTT; CDR3aa: CASSPWSTANTGELFF
j_gene: TRBJ2-2; v_gene: TRBV27; abundance: few; d_gene: NA; CDR3nt: TGTGCCAGCAGTTGGAATCTCGGCGGGGAGCTGTTTTTT; CDR3aa: CASSWNLGGELFF
j_gene: TRBJ2-6; v_gene: TRBV19; abundance: NA; d_gene: NA; CDR3nt: TGTGCCAGTCGGGGCAGTGACTCTGGGGCCAACGTCCTGACTTTC; CDR3aa: CASRGSDSGANVLTF
j_gene: TRBJ1-5; v_gene: TRBV4-3; abundance: NA; d_gene: NA; CDR3nt: TGCGCCAGCAGCCAAGGTCGGACTTCGGGAAATCAGCCCCAGCATTTT; CDR3aa: CASSQGRTSGNQPQHF
j_gene: TRBJ2-2; v_gene: TRBV9; abundance: NA; d_gene: NA; CDR3nt: TGTGCCAGCAGGCCGAGAGGGCCGAACACCGGGGAGCTGTTTTTT; CDR3aa: CASRPRGPNTGELFF